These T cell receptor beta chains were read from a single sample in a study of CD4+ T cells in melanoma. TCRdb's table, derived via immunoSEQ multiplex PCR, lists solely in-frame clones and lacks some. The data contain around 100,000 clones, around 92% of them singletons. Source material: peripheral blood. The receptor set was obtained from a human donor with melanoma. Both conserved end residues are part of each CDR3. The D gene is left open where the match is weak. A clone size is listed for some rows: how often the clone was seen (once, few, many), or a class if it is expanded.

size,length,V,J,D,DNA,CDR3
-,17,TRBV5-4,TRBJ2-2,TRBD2,TGTGCCAGCAGCCCCCCGGGGGGTCGGTCAAGTACCGGGGAGCTGTTTTTT,CASSPPGGRSSTGELFF
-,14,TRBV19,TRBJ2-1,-,TGTGCCAGTAGTGAGGGAGGGGGCTACAATGAGCAGTTCTTC,CASSEGGGYNEQFF
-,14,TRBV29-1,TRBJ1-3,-,TGCAGCGTTGACCCAGGGTCCTCTGGAAACACCATATATTTT,CSVDPGSSGNTIYF
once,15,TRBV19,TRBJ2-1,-,TGTGCCAGTAGTCCTGGGGCTCGGGACCAGCAAGAGCAGTTCTTC,CASSPGARDQQEQFF
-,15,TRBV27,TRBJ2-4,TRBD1,TGTGCCAGCAGTTCGGGCGACAGGGTGGGGAACATTCAGTACTTC,CASSSGDRVGNIQYF
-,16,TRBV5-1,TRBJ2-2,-,TGCGCCAGCAGCTGGGGTCAGGGCGGGAACACCGGGGAGCTGTTTTTT,CASSWGQGGNTGELFF
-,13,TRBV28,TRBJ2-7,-,TGTGCCAGCTATTCAGGCTTCGCCTACGAGCAGTACTTC,CASYSGFAYEQYF
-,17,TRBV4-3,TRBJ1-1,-,TGCGCCAGCAGCCAAGGGATGGCGGGACAAGTGAACACTGAAGCTTTCTTT,CASSQGMAGQVNTEAFF
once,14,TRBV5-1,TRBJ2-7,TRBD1,TGCGCCAGCAGCGTAACAGGGGGCTTTTACGAGCAGTACTTC,CASSVTGGFYEQYF
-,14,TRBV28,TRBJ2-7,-,TGTGCCAGCAGTTTCCGGGGTTACCCCTACGAGCAGTACTTC,CASSFRGYPYEQYF
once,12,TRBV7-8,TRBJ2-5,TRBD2,TGTGCCGCTGGCGGGGGGCGAGAGACCCAGTACTTC,CAAGGGRETQYF
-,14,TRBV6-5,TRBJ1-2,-,TGTGCCAGCAGTCGCAGCCGAATAAACTATGGCTACACCTTC,CASSRSRINYGYTF
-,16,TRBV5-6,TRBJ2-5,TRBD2,TGTGCCAGCAGCTTGCGGCTAGCGGGGGGATGGTCGTCCCAGTACTTC,CASSLRLAGGWSSQYF
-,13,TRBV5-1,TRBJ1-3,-,TGCGCCAGCAGTGAGAGCTCTGGAAACACCATATATTTT,CASSESSGNTIYF
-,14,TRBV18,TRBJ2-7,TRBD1,TGTGCCAGCTCACCGGGACAGGGGATAATTGAGCAGTACTTC,CASSPGQGIIEQYF
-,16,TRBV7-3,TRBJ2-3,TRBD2,TGTGCCAGCTCCCCAGCCTCCGGGACTAGTAAGGTTACGCAGTATTTT,CASSPASGTSKVTQYF
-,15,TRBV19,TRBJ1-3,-,TGTGCCAGTAGTCCCTCGGGCTACTCTGGAAACACCATATATTTT,CASSPSGYSGNTIYF
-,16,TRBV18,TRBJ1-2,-,TGTGCCAGCACCCCAATTCAACGGGGGCACTTCTATGGCTACACCTTC,CASTPIQRGHFYGYTF
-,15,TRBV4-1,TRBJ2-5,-,TGCGCCAGCAGCCAACTGGGACTTGGCGGGGAGACCCAGTACTTC,CASSQLGLGGETQYF
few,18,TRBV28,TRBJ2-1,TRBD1,TGTGCCAGCAGGCCGTTTTTCCCGACAGGGGGGTCCTACAATGAGCAGTTCTTC,CASRPFFPTGGSYNEQFF
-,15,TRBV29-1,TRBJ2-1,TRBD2,TGCAGCGCCGGGAGCGGGGGGAGCTCCTACAATGAGCAGTTCTTC,CSAGSGGSSYNEQFF
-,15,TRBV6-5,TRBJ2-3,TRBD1,TGTGCCAGCAGACTACAGGGGGTAGGCACAGATACGCAGTATTTT,CASRLQGVGTDTQYF
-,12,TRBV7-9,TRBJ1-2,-,TGTGCCAGCAGCTTGGAAGAGTATGGCTACACCTTC,CASSLEEYGYTF
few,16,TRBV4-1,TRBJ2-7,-,TGCGCCAGCAGCCAAGAGAGGGGCCCTGCACCCTACGAGCAGTACTTC,CASSQERGPAPYEQYF
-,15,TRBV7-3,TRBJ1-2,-,TGTGCCAGCAGCGGGCAGGAGAATATCTACTATGGCTACACCTTC,CASSGQENIYYGYTF
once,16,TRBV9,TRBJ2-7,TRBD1,TGTGCCAGCAGCGTAGGTCTGAGACAGGGGGATAACGAGCAGTACTTC,CASSVGLRQGDNEQYF
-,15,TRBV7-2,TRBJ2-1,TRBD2,TGTGCCAGCAGCTTACTCGGGGGGGGTTACAATGAGCAGTTCTTC,CASSLLGGGYNEQFF
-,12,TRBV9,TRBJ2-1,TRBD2,TGTGCCAGCAGCGGAAGCGGGGGGGACCAGTTCTTC,CASSGSGGDQFF
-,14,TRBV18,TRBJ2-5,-,TGTGCCAGCTCACCAAATCGCGGGCAAGAGACCCAGTACTTC,CASSPNRGQETQYF
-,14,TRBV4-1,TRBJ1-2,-,TGCGCCAGCAGCCAAGGACAGCAAAACTATGGCTACACCTTC,CASSQGQQNYGYTF
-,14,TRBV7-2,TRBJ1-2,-,TGTGCCAGCAGCTTAGCGTCTCCGGTAAATGGCTACACCTTC,CASSLASPVNGYTF
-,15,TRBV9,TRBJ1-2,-,TGTGCCAGCAGCGTAGGGAAGGACTGGAGATATGGCTACACCTTC,CASSVGKDWRYGYTF
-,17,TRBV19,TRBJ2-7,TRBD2,TGTGCCAGTATGGGGCCTCCCAGCGGGGGGAGCTCCTACGAGCAGTACTTC,CASMGPPSGGSSYEQYF
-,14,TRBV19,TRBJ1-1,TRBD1,TGTGCCAGTAGTAACAGGGGGCTGGGGACTGAAGCTTTCTTT,CASSNRGLGTEAFF
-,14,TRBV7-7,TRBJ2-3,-,TGTGCCAGCAGCTTAGGGCCCAGACCAGATACGCAGTATTTT,CASSLGPRPDTQYF
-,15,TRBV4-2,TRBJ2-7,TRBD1,TGTGCCAGCAGCCAGAGACAGGGGGAAACCTACGAGCAGTACTTC,CASSQRQGETYEQYF
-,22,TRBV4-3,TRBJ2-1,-,TGCGCCAGCAGCCAAGAGTCCAGCGCCGTAGACCGAGCACTAGTGGGCCACAATGAGCAGTTCTTC,CASSQESSAVDRALVGHNEQFF
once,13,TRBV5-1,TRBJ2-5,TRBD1,TGCGCCAGCAGCCAACAGGGGTGGGAGACCCAGTACTTC,CASSQQGWETQYF
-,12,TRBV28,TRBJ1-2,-,TGTGCCAGCAGTCGGGGGCAGAATGGCTACACCTTC,CASSRGQNGYTF
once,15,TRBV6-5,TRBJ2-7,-,TGTGCCAGCAGTCCGGCGGGTACGGTTTCCTACGAGCAGTACTTC,CASSPAGTVSYEQYF
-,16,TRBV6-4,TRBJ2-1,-,TGTGCCAGCAGTGACTCGAGTTTGCCCTCCTACAATGAGCAGTTCTTC,CASSDSSLPSYNEQFF
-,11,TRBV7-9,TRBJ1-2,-,TGTGCCAGCAGCTTAGGGTGGGACTACACCTTC,CASSLGWDYTF
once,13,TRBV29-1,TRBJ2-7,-,TGCAGCGTTCTTTTGGTAGACTACTACGAGCAGTACTTC,CSVLLVDYYEQYF
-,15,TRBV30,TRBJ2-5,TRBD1,TGTGCCTGGAGTTCCCGGGACAGGGGGCTTGAGACCCAGTACTTC,CAWSSRDRGLETQYF
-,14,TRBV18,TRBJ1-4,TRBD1,TGTGCCAGCTCACCGCAGGGGGCACAGGAAAAACTGTTTTTT,CASSPQGAQEKLFF
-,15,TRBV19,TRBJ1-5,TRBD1,TGTGCCAGTAGTAGGCGGGACAGTCTCAATCAGCCCCAGCATTTT,CASSRRDSLNQPQHF
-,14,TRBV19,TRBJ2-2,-,TGTGCCAGTAGCTGGGGGGGGCGCACCGGGGAGCTGTTTTTT,CASSWGGRTGELFF
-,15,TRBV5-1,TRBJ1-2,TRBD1,TGCGCCAGCAGCTGGGGACAGTCAGGCGCCTATGGCTACACCTTC,CASSWGQSGAYGYTF
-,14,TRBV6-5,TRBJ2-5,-,TGTGCCAGCACCCCCCCAGGGACCCAAGAGACCCAGTACTTC,CASTPPGTQETQYF
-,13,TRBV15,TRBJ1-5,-,TGTGCCACCAGCCCAGCGGGCAATCAGCCCCAGCATTTT,CATSPAGNQPQHF
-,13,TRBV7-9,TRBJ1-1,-,TGTGCCAGCAGCCCAATACAGGTTGGGGGAGCTTTCTTT,CASSPIQVGGAFF
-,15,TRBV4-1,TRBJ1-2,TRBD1,TGCGCCAGCAGCCATAGAGGGGACAGGGATGCTGGCTACACCTTC,CASSHRGDRDAGYTF
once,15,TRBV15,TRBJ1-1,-,TGTGCCACCAGCAGAGATCAAAGCGGATTCCGGGAAGCTTTCTTT,CATSRDQSGFREAFF